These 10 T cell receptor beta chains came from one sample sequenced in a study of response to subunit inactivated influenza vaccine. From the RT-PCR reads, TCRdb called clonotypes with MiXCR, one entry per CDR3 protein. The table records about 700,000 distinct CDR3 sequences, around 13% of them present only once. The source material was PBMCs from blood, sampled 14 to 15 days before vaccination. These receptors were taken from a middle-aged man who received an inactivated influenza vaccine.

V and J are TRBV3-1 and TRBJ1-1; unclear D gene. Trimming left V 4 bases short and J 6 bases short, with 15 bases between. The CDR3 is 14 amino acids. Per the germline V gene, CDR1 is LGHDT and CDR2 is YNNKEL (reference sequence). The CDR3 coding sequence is TGTGCCAGCAGCCCTTTTACGCGGCCCCCTGAAGCTTTCTTT. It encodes CASSPFTRPPEAFF.

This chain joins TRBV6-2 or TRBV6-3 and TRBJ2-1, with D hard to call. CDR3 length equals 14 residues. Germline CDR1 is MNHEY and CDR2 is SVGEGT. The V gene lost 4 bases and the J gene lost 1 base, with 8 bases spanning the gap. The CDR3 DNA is TGTGCCAGCAGTTCGCTAGTTTCCTACAATGAGCAGTTCTTC. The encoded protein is CASSSLVSYNEQFF.

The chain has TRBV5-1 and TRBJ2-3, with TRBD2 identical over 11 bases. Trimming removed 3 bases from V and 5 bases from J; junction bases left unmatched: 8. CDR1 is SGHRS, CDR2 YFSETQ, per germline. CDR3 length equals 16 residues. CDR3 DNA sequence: TGCGCCAGCAGCTCTCTTAGCGGGGGGGCCAGAGATACGCAGTATTTT. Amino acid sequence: CASSSLSGGARDTQYF.

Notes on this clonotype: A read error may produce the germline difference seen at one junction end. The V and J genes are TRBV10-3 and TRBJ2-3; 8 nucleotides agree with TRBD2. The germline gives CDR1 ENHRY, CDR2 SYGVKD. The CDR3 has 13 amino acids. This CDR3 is CAIQSGGADTQFF. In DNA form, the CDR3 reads TGTGCCATCCAGTCGGGGGGGGCAGATACGCAGTTTTTT.

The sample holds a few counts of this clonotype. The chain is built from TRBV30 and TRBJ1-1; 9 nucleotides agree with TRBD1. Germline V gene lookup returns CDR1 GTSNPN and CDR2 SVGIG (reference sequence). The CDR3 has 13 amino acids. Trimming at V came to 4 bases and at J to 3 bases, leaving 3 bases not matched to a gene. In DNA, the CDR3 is TGTGCCTGGATTGGACAGGGGTACACTGAAGCTTTCTTT. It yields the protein CAWIGQGYTEAFF.

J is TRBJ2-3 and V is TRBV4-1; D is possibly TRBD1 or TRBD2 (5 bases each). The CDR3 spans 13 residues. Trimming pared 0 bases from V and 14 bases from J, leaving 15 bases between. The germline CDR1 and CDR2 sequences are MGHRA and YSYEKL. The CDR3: CASSQDEGRSGYF. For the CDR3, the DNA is TGCGCCAGCAGCCAAGATGAGGGGCGGTCGGGGTATTTT.

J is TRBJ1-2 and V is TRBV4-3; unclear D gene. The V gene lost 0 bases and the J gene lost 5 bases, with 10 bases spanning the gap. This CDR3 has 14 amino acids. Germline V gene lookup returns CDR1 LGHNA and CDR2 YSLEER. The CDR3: CASSQDRSGYGYTF. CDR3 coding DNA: TGCGCCAGCAGCCAAGATAGATCCGGTTATGGCTACACCTTC.

In nucleotides, the CDR3 is TGCGCCAGCAGTGCAACGGACGAGCAGTACTTC. Translating gives CASSATDEQYF. The chain has TRBV10-1 and TRBJ2-7, with D uncertain. This CDR3 comprises 11 residues. Germline CDR1 is WNHNN and CDR2 is SYGVQD (reference sequence). V lost 4 bases, J lost 5 bases, and 6 bases lay in between.

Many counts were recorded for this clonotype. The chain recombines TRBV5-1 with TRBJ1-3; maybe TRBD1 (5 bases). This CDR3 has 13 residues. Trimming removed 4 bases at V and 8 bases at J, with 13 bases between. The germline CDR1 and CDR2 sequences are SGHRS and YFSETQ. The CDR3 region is CASSLGQGDTIYF. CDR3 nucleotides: TGCGCCAGCAGCCTGGGCCAGGGAGACACCATATATTTT.

The CDR3 loop is CASSLRGGRNEQYF. The CDR3 nucleotides read TGTGCCAGCAGTTTACGAGGGGGCAGGAACGAGCAGTACTTC. The V and J genes are TRBV28 and TRBJ2-7; 7 bases fit TRBD1. The germline CDR1 and CDR2 sequences are MDHEN and SYDVKM. Germline trimming cut 2 bases from V and 5 bases from J; bases unmatched to any gene: 6. The CDR3 has 14 residues. The complete variable domain, with remaining parts taken from reference TRBV28 and TRBJ2-7, reads DVKVTQSSRYLVKRTGEKVFLECVQDMDHENMFWYRQDPGLGLRLIYFSYDVKMKEKGDIPEGYSVSREKKERFSLILESASTNQTSMYLCASSLRGGRNEQYFGPGTRLTVT.